This TCR beta chain emerged from a study of post-analysis software for immune sequencing data. Turning to the study itself: Some patients lacked subtype; others had relapsing-remitting, secondary progressive or progressive-relapsing disease. Study conclusions and caveats: F measure clustering grouped samples strongly by preparation batch. The study found TRBV5-6, TRBV5-1 and TRBV20-1 among 4 or 5 TRBV segments more frequent in patients than controls. Controls significantly exceeded multiple sclerosis patients in normalized Chao1 diversity.

Turning to this clonotype: Its specificity is not known.

The CDR3 is made up of 16 amino acids. Germline-derived CDR1 and CDR2 are SQVTM and ANQGSEA. Carried by the TCR beta cDNA libraries were unique molecular identifiers. Input populations of about 0.85 to 11 million T cells gave rise to around 480,000 cDNA molecules. From the PCR reads, TCRdb called clonotypes with MiXCR, one entry per CDR3 protein. The sample lists 350,000 to 500,000 distinct CDR3 sequences; about 40% were seen once. The sequenced sample consisted of blood. The clonotype was recovered from a girl aged 2 to 9 with multiple sclerosis. The J gene is TRBJ2-5, the V gene TRBV29-1; no reliable D call. The DNA end favors TRBJ2-7, so the J call may be wrong. The CDR3 here is CSVEYPFESPRNEQYF. The CDR3 region has the DNA TGCAGCGTCGAATATCCTTTTGAGTCACCGAGGAACGAGCAGTACTTC.